Detailed here is one TCR beta chain. The sample comes from a study of CD8+CD57+ T cells in acquired aplastic anemia. At the level of the study: Quantities of DNA derived from sorted CD4+ and CD8+ cells averaged approximately 3.3 ug. Researchers reported that healthy donors averaged approximately 9.8 million reads for CD4+ cells.

Germline CDR1 LNHDA, CDR2 SQIVND (reference sequence). V dropped 8 bases and J dropped 3 bases, with 8 bases sitting between them. The CDR3 runs to 11 residues. Profiling of TCR beta VDJ combinations and CDR3 sequences used genomic DNA as template. Via MiXCR, TCRdb re-called the reads, giving one row per CDR3 protein. The profile shows some 240,000 distinct CDR3 sequences, 34% of them singletons. The sequencing input was sorted CD4+, CD8+, or CD8+CD57+ T cells (not recorded which) from PBMCs. The source of this sequence is a human donor in good health, serving as a control. The chain uses TRBV19 and TRBJ2-7; the D is unclear. In DNA form, the CDR3 reads TGTGCCAGTGGGGTAGGCTACGAGCAGTACTTC. It codes for CASGVGYEQYF.